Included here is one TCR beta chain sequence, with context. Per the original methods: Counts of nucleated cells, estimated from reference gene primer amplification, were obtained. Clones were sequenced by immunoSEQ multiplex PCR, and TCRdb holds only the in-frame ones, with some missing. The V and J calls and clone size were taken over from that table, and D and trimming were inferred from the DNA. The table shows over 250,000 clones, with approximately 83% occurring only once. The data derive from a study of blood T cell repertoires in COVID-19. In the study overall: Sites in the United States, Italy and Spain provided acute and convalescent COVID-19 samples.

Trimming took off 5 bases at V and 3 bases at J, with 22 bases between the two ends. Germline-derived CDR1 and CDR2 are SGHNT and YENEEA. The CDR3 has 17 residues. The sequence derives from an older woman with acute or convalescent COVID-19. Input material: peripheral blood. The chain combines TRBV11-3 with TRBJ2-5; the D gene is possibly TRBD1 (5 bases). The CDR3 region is CASSARSRRGREETQYF. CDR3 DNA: TGTGCCAGCAGCGCCAGATCCCGAAGGGGCAGAGAAGAGACCCAGTACTTC.